Listed below are T cell receptor beta chains from one sample, sequenced in a study of breast tumors, draining lymph nodes, adjacent tissues. TCRdb reanalysed the multiplex PCR reads using MiXCR and keeps one entry per CDR3 protein. Among approximately 190,000 distinct CDR3 sequences listed, over 25% were seen once. The specimen sequenced was axillary lymph node tissue. These receptors were obtained from a female donor with breast cancer. Some clones in this sample may be carry-over from other donors' samples. Both conserved end residues are part of each CDR3. Fields, in order: CDR3 protein, D gene, V gene, J gene. A D gene is named only where the DNA matches it firmly.

CDR3 protein: CASSLSPAQPQHF
D gene: -
V gene: TRBV5-6
J gene: TRBJ1-5

CDR3 protein: CASSARVKDRAFYEQYF
D gene: TRBD1
V gene: TRBV25-1
J gene: TRBJ2-7

CDR3 protein: CASSQDVTSGGETQYF
D gene: TRBD2
V gene: TRBV3-1
J gene: TRBJ2-5

CDR3 protein: CASSPSVAGNTDTQYF
D gene: TRBD2
V gene: TRBV5-6
J gene: TRBJ2-3

CDR3 protein: CASSFPPGQPNTGELFF
D gene: TRBD1
V gene: TRBV19
J gene: TRBJ2-2

CDR3 protein: CASSYSGRSEQYF
D gene: -
V gene: TRBV6-5
J gene: TRBJ2-7

CDR3 protein: CASSGNRADTQYF
D gene: -
V gene: TRBV6-5
J gene: TRBJ2-3

CDR3 protein: CASSEEANYNEQFF
D gene: -
V gene: TRBV6-1
J gene: TRBJ2-1

CDR3 protein: CASSLAPNYGYTF
D gene: -
V gene: TRBV5-1
J gene: TRBJ1-2

CDR3 protein: CSTELGLDTQYF
D gene: -
V gene: TRBV29-1
J gene: TRBJ2-3

CDR3 protein: CASTPDRIYGYTF
D gene: TRBD1
V gene: TRBV5-1
J gene: TRBJ1-2

CDR3 protein: CATSDFGNERFF
D gene: -
V gene: TRBV24-1
J gene: TRBJ2-1

CDR3 protein: CAISVGQTSPQHF
D gene: -
V gene: TRBV10-3
J gene: TRBJ1-5

CDR3 protein: CASRRASGANVLTF
D gene: -
V gene: TRBV2
J gene: TRBJ2-6

CDR3 protein: CASSLAGGSGVEQYF
D gene: TRBD2
V gene: TRBV7-3
J gene: TRBJ2-3

CDR3 protein: CASSPRGGAGGTQYF
D gene: -
V gene: TRBV7-3
J gene: TRBJ2-5

CDR3 protein: CASSVDPLAGYYGYTF
D gene: -
V gene: TRBV9
J gene: TRBJ1-2

CDR3 protein: CASSSGSGTVQKKQYF
D gene: -
V gene: TRBV11-2
J gene: TRBJ2-7

CDR3 protein: CASSFRSTLNSPLHF
D gene: -
V gene: TRBV7-2
J gene: TRBJ1-6

CDR3 protein: CSAMSGGTGDTQYF
D gene: TRBD2
V gene: TRBV20-1
J gene: TRBJ2-3

CDR3 protein: CASKIRLREPGLKTDTQYF
D gene: TRBD2
V gene: TRBV27
J gene: TRBJ2-3

CDR3 protein: CASSLSIGAATGGKNEQYF
D gene: TRBD1
V gene: TRBV11-2
J gene: TRBJ2-7

CDR3 protein: CSARDPEGWGRSYNEQFF
D gene: -
V gene: TRBV20-1
J gene: TRBJ2-1

CDR3 protein: CAWSVRGNSPLHF
D gene: -
V gene: TRBV30
J gene: TRBJ1-6

CDR3 protein: CASSFRGLGTGEQFF
D gene: TRBD2
V gene: TRBV12-3/TRBV12-4
J gene: TRBJ2-1

CDR3 protein: CSASWGPGNTIYF
D gene: -
V gene: TRBV20-1
J gene: TRBJ1-3

CDR3 protein: CSLRRGSTDTQYF
D gene: TRBD2
V gene: TRBV20-1
J gene: TRBJ2-3

CDR3 protein: CASSRTKTVIQPQHF
D gene: -
V gene: TRBV18
J gene: TRBJ1-5

CDR3 protein: CSKTGDYGYTF
D gene: TRBD1
V gene: TRBV29-1
J gene: TRBJ1-2

CDR3 protein: CASSSPSGTSGDNEQFF
D gene: TRBD2
V gene: TRBV28
J gene: TRBJ2-1

CDR3 protein: CASSFDSSNQPQHF
D gene: -
V gene: TRBV7-8
J gene: TRBJ1-5

CDR3 protein: CSARSSGTANTEAFF
D gene: TRBD1
V gene: TRBV20-1
J gene: TRBJ1-1

CDR3 protein: CASSSGQGGTSLKNYNEQFF
D gene: TRBD1
V gene: TRBV7-6
J gene: TRBJ2-1

CDR3 protein: CSASWTSVTYEQYF
D gene: TRBD2
V gene: TRBV20-1
J gene: TRBJ2-7

CDR3 protein: CTSSWIISPDTQYF
D gene: -
V gene: TRBV2
J gene: TRBJ2-3

CDR3 protein: CASSLGLAVPAKETQYF
D gene: TRBD2
V gene: TRBV5-1
J gene: TRBJ2-5

CDR3 protein: CASSAGGDDEQFF
D gene: -
V gene: TRBV2
J gene: TRBJ2-1

CDR3 protein: CASSLRQNNEQFF
D gene: -
V gene: TRBV5-1
J gene: TRBJ2-1

CDR3 protein: CASSEGLAGVDEHF
D gene: -
V gene: TRBV2
J gene: TRBJ1-5

CDR3 protein: CATSDLESSTDTQYF
D gene: -
V gene: TRBV24-1
J gene: TRBJ2-3

CDR3 protein: CASSFDTGANVLTF
D gene: -
V gene: TRBV11-3
J gene: TRBJ2-6

CDR3 protein: CATQDRTDQPLHF
D gene: TRBD1
V gene: TRBV10-2
J gene: TRBJ1-6